A selection of T cell receptor beta chains follows, all from one sample in a study of T cells in tuberculosis. Sequencing was performed with immunoSEQ multiplex PCR; in TCRdb, only in-frame clones are kept and a portion is missing. The sample has about 58,000 clones; roughly 86% are singletons. Sequencing used CD1b-GMM tetramer-negative cells sorted from PBMCs. All receptors come from an adult woman with latent tuberculosis. Each CDR3 is given with its conserved first and last residue. The D gene is left open where the match is weak. Only part of the rows carry a size: once, few, many, or a class if the clone is expanded.

CDR3nt | CDR3aa | j_gene | abundance | v_gene | d_gene
TGTGCCAGCAGGGGTTTTCGGGAGGTCGTCTACAATGAGCAGTTCTTC | CASRGFREVVYNEQFF | TRBJ2-1 | NA | TRBV2 | TRBD2
TGTGCCAGCAGCCTGCCGGAGCAAGATACGCAGTATTTT | CASSLPEQDTQYF | TRBJ2-3 | NA | TRBV5-5 | NA
TGTGCCTGGAGTTTGGGGGGGGCGGTCACAGATACGCAGTATTTT | CAWSLGGAVTDTQYF | TRBJ2-3 | NA | TRBV30 | NA
TGCAGCGTTGGCACAGGTGTAGGCGAAAAACTGTTTTTT | CSVGTGVGEKLFF | TRBJ1-4 | NA | TRBV29-1 | NA
TGTGCCAGCAGCTTACAAGTGGCAACGAACACCGGGGAGCTGTTTTTT | CASSLQVATNTGELFF | TRBJ2-2 | NA | TRBV11-2 | NA
TGTGCCAGCAGTCCGACAGGCCCCCTTAGCACAGATACGCAGTATTTT | CASSPTGPLSTDTQYF | TRBJ2-3 | NA | TRBV5-6 | NA
TGTGCCAGCAGCCTTACCGGCGAGCAGTACTTC | CASSLTGEQYF | TRBJ2-7 | NA | TRBV11-2 | NA
TGTGCCAGTAGTATGAGGGGAAGGGGGCATGGAAACACCATATATTTT | CASSMRGRGHGNTIYF | TRBJ1-3 | NA | TRBV19 | TRBD1
TGTGCCTGGAGTGATGGCAGCACTGAAGCTTTCTTT | CAWSDGSTEAFF | TRBJ1-1 | NA | TRBV30 | NA
TGTGCCAGCAGTGACCGGGACAGGGTCTACAATGAGCAGTTCTTC | CASSDRDRVYNEQFF | TRBJ2-1 | NA | TRBV6-1 | TRBD1
TGTGCCAGCACCAGCCAGGTTAGACAGGGTGCCGTGGGATTCTTT | CASTSQVRQGAVGFF | TRBJ1-1 | NA | TRBV6-6 | TRBD1
TGCAGCTCGTGGTGGAGACAGGGGTCCTACGAGCAGTACTTC | CSSWWRQGSYEQYF | TRBJ2-7 | NA | TRBV29-1 | TRBD1
TGTGCCAGCAGCAAAATGGACAGATACAATGAGCAGTTCTTC | CASSKMDRYNEQFF | TRBJ2-1 | NA | TRBV21-1 | NA
TGCAGCGCCGGAAGTAGCTCCTACGAGCAGTACTTC | CSAGSSSYEQYF | TRBJ2-7 | once | TRBV29-1 | NA
TGTGCCAGCAGCCCCCGGACTAGCGGGATTGCCTACAATGAGCAGTTCTTC | CASSPRTSGIAYNEQFF | TRBJ2-1 | once | TRBV7-2 | TRBD2
TGTGCCAGCAGAGATCTAGCGGAGGTAAACACCGGGGAGCTGTTTTTT | CASRDLAEVNTGELFF | TRBJ2-2 | NA | TRBV2 | TRBD2
TGTGCCAGCAGGAGGGAGCAGGGGATCTCTGGAAACACCATATATTTT | CASRREQGISGNTIYF | TRBJ1-3 | NA | TRBV2 | NA
TGTGCCAGCAGCTTGGGACGAGCGAATCAGCCCCAGCATTTT | CASSLGRANQPQHF | TRBJ1-5 | NA | TRBV5-5 | NA
TGTGCCAGCAGCTTATGGGTGACAGGGACACGTATTGAGCAGTTCTTC | CASSLWVTGTRIEQFF | TRBJ2-1 | NA | TRBV7-9 | TRBD1
TGCGCCAGCAGCCAAGATCGAGGACAGGGGGCCGAGACCCAGTACTTC | CASSQDRGQGAETQYF | TRBJ2-5 | NA | TRBV4-3 | TRBD1
TGTGCCAGTAGTATAGCGGCAGGGACCTACGAGCAGTACTTC | CASSIAAGTYEQYF | TRBJ2-7 | NA | TRBV19 | NA
TGTGCCTGGAGTGTGCAAGGGGTGGGGGGCTACACCTTC | CAWSVQGVGGYTF | TRBJ1-2 | NA | TRBV30 | NA
TGTGCTAGTGGTTTGGTAGCGGGCCTAGCGTCGCGAGGCGGGGGCTACAATGAGCAGTTCTTC | CASGLVAGLASRGGGYNEQFF | TRBJ2-1 | NA | TRBV12-5 | TRBD2
TGTGCTAGTTCTATCAAGGACTCGCGTTACAATGAGCAGTTCTTC | CASSIKDSRYNEQFF | TRBJ2-1 | NA | TRBV12-5 | NA